Sequencing of this T cell receptor beta chain was carried out in a study of T cell repertoires in cytomegalovirus infection. Study background: CMV infection and matching HLA type were both indicated by public TCR beta signatures. Study results and caveats: In two of eight donors, the top clonotype was HLA-C-restricted CMV-specific. The study identified carriers of CMV plus the relevant HLA from cumulative public TCR beta family frequency.

The CDR3 totals 15 residues. The germline V and J ends were trimmed by 5 bases and 9 bases, with 22 bases remaining between them. CDR1 is SEHNR and CDR2 is FQNEAQ in the germline V gene (reference sequence). This clonotype was observed at least ten times. What it binds is unknown. TCRdb redid the calling of the reads with MiXCR, one entry per CDR3 protein. Among about 600,000 distinct CDR3 sequences, less than 25% were seen once, and the ten largest hold roughly 8%. This chain connects TRBV7-9 to TRBJ1-2; D unresolved. The specimen sequenced was CD8+ T cells from PBMCs. The origin of this receptor is a human donor in good health (CMV status not recorded). Some clones in this sample may be carry-over from other donors' samples. This CDR3 is CASSVVAADIRSYTF. As DNA, the CDR3 is TGTGCCAGCAGCGTCGTTGCGGCCGATATCCGTAGCTACACCTTC.